This TCR beta chain is from a study of cytomegalovirus exposure and HLA in healthy donors. The donors were healthy bone marrow donors. Study-level points and caveats: Equally common other TCR beta chains were less clonally expanded than HLA-associated ones, a later analysis found. As confirmed in vitro, a few CMV-associated chains were specific for CMV antigens.

CDR3 length: 12 residues. Germline CDR1 reads MGHDK; CDR2 reads SYGVNS. J gave up 4 bases and V 8 bases, and 4 bases lay outside the gene matches. The PCR used 60 Vbeta and 13 Jbeta primers. Produced via immunoSEQ multiplex PCR; TCRdb's table is partial and in-frame only. The sample carries 100,000 to 150,000 clones, 78% recorded once. Worth noting for this clone: Antigen specificity is unknown.

The sequence was collected from a man aged 25 to 45 in good health and CMV-seropositive. The rearrangement joins TRBV25-1 to TRBJ1-1; 7 bases map to TRBD1. The sample taken for sequencing was PBMCs. CDR3 in DNA: TGTGCCAGCGACCGACAGGGCACTGAAGCTTTCTTT. Amino acid sequence: CASDRQGTEAFF.